This T cell receptor (beta chain) was captured in a study of metastatic and nonmetastatic thyroid tumors. General observations from the study: It was reported that TCR beta diversity was significantly higher in malignant thyroid tumors than benign nodules, in blood and tumor.

From the PCR reads, TCRdb re-called clones with MiXCR. The table records about 82,000 clones, around 12% of them present only once. Before thyroid surgery, none of the patients had received any treatment. This clone was observed many times. No antigen is known for it. CDR3 length equals 14 residues. Germline V lookup: CDR1 ENHRY, CDR2 SYGVKD. Trimming removed 2 bases from V and 7 bases from J, with 11 bases in between. The sequence derives from a female donor with papillary thyroid cancer or a benign thyroid nodule (not recorded which). Some clones in this sample may be carry-over from other donors' samples. The sequenced sample consisted of tumor tissue. This chain connects TRBV10-3 to TRBJ1-4; no clear D gene. CDR3 in amino acids: CAISEGLRTEKLFF. For the CDR3, the DNA is TGTGCCATCAGTGAGGGGCTTCGGACTGAAAAACTGTTTTTT.